The clone carrying this T cell receptor (beta chain) was counted at least ten times. As yet, its antigen is unknown. The repertoire came from unfractionated whole blood and reflected all unsorted peripheral T cells. Alpha and beta constant-region primers primed reverse transcription of around 540 ng RNA. Alpha and beta chain libraries were made separately by chain-specific third strand synthesis with multiplexing indices. Ligation attached cDNA to a 5' RACE adapter that carried a random hexamer and SP2 site. The library had 12-nucleotide molecular identifiers formed by two random hexamers joined together. TCRdb passed the 5' RACE reads through MiXCR, listing each CDR3 protein once. Of 20,000 to 30,000 distinct CDR3 sequences listed, roughly 8.7% are singletons. With 6 bases removed from V and 0 bases from J, the gap between germline ends came to 11 bases. The CDR3 totals 14 residues. The germline CDR1 and CDR2 sequences are ENHRY and SYGVKD.

This specimen belongs to a study of HIV-infected patients and healthy controls. General observations from the study: The diversity differences were not explained by slight age and sex differences between study cohorts.

The sequenced sample was blood. The TCR sequence derives from an adult in good health. The chain couples TRBV10-3 to TRBJ1-1; tentatively, D is TRBD1 (5 bases). The CDR3 loop is CAIRGTALNTEAFF. CDR3 nucleotides: TGTGCCATCAGGGGGACGGCCCTGAACACTGAAGCTTTCTTT.